This T cell receptor beta chain emerged from a study of CD8 T cells in Susac syndrome. The TEMRA cells underwent FACS enrichment, while the CD8+ and CD4+ T cells underwent negative isolation. The CDR3 runs 14 residues. V was clipped by 3 bases and J by 4 bases, with 12 bases between them. With random hexamers, reverse transcription was performed on about 0.45 to 1 ug of RNA. Across 54 Vbeta and 13 Jbeta, TCR beta CDR3 was amplified with immunoSEQ multiplex PCR. MiXCR, run by TCRdb on the immunoSEQ multiplex PCR reads, gives a single entry per CDR3 protein. Of hundreds of thousands of distinct CDR3 sequences listed, 92% were seen once; the top ten hold about 0.15%.

The rearrangement links TRBV12-3 or TRBV12-4 to TRBJ2-5, with unresolved D. The TCR originated in a human donor with multiple sclerosis. Source material: CD8+ T cells from PBMCs. CDR3 sequence (DNA): TGTGCCAGCAGTTTTCCGGCGTACGGAGAGACCCAGTACTTC. It codes for CASSFPAYGETQYF.